This entry concerns a single T cell receptor (beta chain). What it binds is not known. TCRdb processed the reads anew with MiXCR; each CDR3 protein has one entry. The table lists about 920,000 distinct CDR3 sequences, around 30% of them singletons. The data were taken from a study of T cell repertoires in cytomegalovirus infection. Study overall: Recently described HLA-C-restricted plus well-studied HLA-B-restricted CMV epitopes were used. Public TCR beta signatures provided an indication of both CMV infection and a matching HLA type.

Trimming removed 5 bases from V and 6 bases from J; junction bases left unmatched: 2. The germline CDR1 and CDR2 sequences are SGHVS and FNYEAQ. The CDR3 is 14 amino acids. General study results and limits: There were carriers of CMV plus the relevant HLA, and cumulative public TCR beta family frequency identified them. Within the response measured ex vivo, HLA-C-restricted CMV-specific TCR beta clonotypes were dominant.

Sequenced here: cultured CD8+ T cells from PBMCs, sampled from culture after CMV antigen stimulation. This sequence originates from a human donor in good health (CMV status not recorded). Some clones in this sample may be carry-over from other donors' samples. The chain employs TRBV7-6 and TRBJ2-2, with 11 bases aligning to TRBD1. CDR3 bases: TGTGCCAGCAGCCGGACAGGGGGCTCCGGGGAGCTGTTTTTT. This gives the protein CASSRTGGSGELFF.